This entry is about one T cell receptor beta chain. A few counts support this clone. This receptor's antigen is unknown. No much larger clone exists at a distance of one base, and base qualities are not known. These data originate in a study of cytomegalovirus exposure and HLA in healthy donors (dated 2017 in TCRdb). For the study in its entirety: According to an earlier analysis of 587 of the donors, about 180 million T cells yielded 90 million to 140 million unique TCR beta sequences and about 280 Gb of sequence data. Donor age, sex, ethnicity and CMV serostatus were collected together with the repertoire data. Four to six DR-DQ haplotypes were handled as single units for association and clustering, since linkage in the cohort was strong. The genetic ancestry cluster associated with self-reported Caucasian donors included 81% of the 300 to 450 genotyped donors. Using immunosequencing, the study profiled T cell repertoires from fewer than 850 subjects and related those repertoires to cytomegalovirus serostatus. HLA typing included class I and class II loci at four-digit resolution. To predict cytomegalovirus infection status, the study brought together high-throughput TCR immunosequencing, statistical association of individual TCRs with disease status, and machine learning. In the later analysis, no new phenotypic data were used to find candidate immune exposures; instead, reliance was placed on TCR beta sequences and their occurrence across donors. A later analysis re-examined previously published TCR beta repertoires from just over 650 donors and added high-resolution HLA genotyping to investigate patterns of TCR occurrence. On average, roughly 240,000 unique TCR beta nucleotide sequences were sequenced per donor among a few hundred genotyped donors of the cohort, with roughly 19% of those sequences being non-productive. The number of typed donors differed by locus: roughly 620-640 for A, B, C, DRB1 and DQB1; 522 for DQA1; roughly 600 for DPA1; and about 470 for DPB1. All discovery cohort repertoires had been generated on a single sequencing platform. Around 320 gigabases of sequencing data and 80 million or so unique TCR sequences were included in an early release covering roughly 600 HLA-typed donors. In a later genetic analysis, genome-wide SNP genotypes for about three fifths of the roughly 670 donors were used, and that subset was treated as a discovery cohort. Along with the roughly 710-subject first cohort, a separate validation cohort of around 110 different subjects was used. An earlier analysis of 500 to 750 of the donors applied high-throughput TCR beta sequencing to assess whether each TCR beta V gene segment acted as functional or pseudogenic. The study aimed to test whether signatures of past pathogen exposure could be identified by cataloging public T cell receptors.

The cohort consisted of 670 or so healthy bone marrow donors. All cohort members were sampled while nominally healthy, although unrecorded immune exposures were likely present. The donor was CMV seropositive and belonged to the group of more than 250 seropositive cohort members. Each donor provided a peripheral blood sample, and peripheral blood mononuclear cells were used for TCR beta sequencing. The Qiagen DNeasy Blood Extraction Kit was used to extract genomic DNA from the blood cell samples. Receptor amplification or capture employed the immunoSEQ multiplex PCR assay. A mixture of 60 forward primers for TCR Vbeta segments and 13 reverse primers for TCR Jbeta segments was used in the multiplex PCR. The CDR3 region of rearranged TCR beta genes was amplified from genomic DNA with a multiplex PCR assay. On the Illumina HiSeq System, the amplified TCR beta libraries were sequenced as 87-base-pair reads. In the source study's methods: A later analysis tallied 75 million to 85 million unique TCR beta chains across the 640 or so repertoires, and some 12 million of those chains were shared by two or more donors. Raw reads were error-corrected and collapsed into unique sequences by a nearest-neighbor algorithm in which closely related sequences were merged to remove PCR and sequencing errors. V, D and J gene segments were assigned by aligning CDR3 sequences to IMGT reference sequences. For a sequence to be retained, at least a six-nucleotide match to both a V gene segment and a J gene segment was required. A rearrangement counted as productive if the CDR3 had no stop codons and remained in frame with V and J, and every other rearrangement counted as non-productive. Following IMGT convention, CDR3 was defined as the stretch from the second conserved V-encoded cysteine up to the conserved J-encoded phenylalanine. In an earlier analysis of roughly 580 of the donors, sequences lacking an unambiguous match to a single V gene segment were excluded. An earlier analysis of about 590 of the donors classified V segments as functional when productive rearrangements were above 56.7% and as segregating when the standard deviation between donors was above 5%. A statistical classification framework was developed to diagnose cytomegalovirus status using the catalog of TCR beta chain sequences. In a later analysis, TCR nucleotide sequences were compared against IMGT/GENE-DB human TR gene sequences so that V and J genes could be assigned. The TCRdist pipeline was used in a later analysis to assign CDR3 sequences and most-parsimonious VDJ recombination scenarios. A later analysis defined each TCR beta chain by its CDR3 amino acid sequence plus V-gene family, and excluded reads lacking a unique V-gene family. To address suspected cross-contamination and a sequencing artifact, a later analysis removed roughly 580 highly shared, low-generation-probability nucleotide sequences. In a later analysis, a clonal expansion index for each public chain was calculated from normalized within-repertoire ranks of inferred template counts. In a later analysis, generation probabilities were computed using a VDJ recombination model fitted to out-of-frame rearrangements, and the results were checked against IGoR. A later analysis scored TCR-TCR, TCR-HLA and TCR-CMV co-occurrence with hypergeometric tests, applying a repertoire-size bias correction to TCR pairs. A later analysis estimated false discovery rates by permuting HLA or CMV assignments 20 times. In a later analysis, co-occurring TCRs were grouped using DBSCAN, with TCRdist sequence similarity added in when clustering inside HLA-allele-positive subsets. Repertoires with fewer than 30,000 or more than 120,000 public chains, plus five repertoires with anomalous nucleotide sharing, were excluded from co-occurrence clustering. The table comes from immuneACCESS by way of TCRdb, which keeps in-frame sequences with V and J called. Part of the clones is missing from these tables; in studies checked, under half for an unresolved V gene and the rest for unknown reasons. The V and J calls and clone size come from that table; D and trimming were worked out from the DNA. This sample gives approximately 190,000 clones in total; 75% to 80% of them show up just once. Approximately 2% of the sample rests with the top ten.

V is pared back by 0 bases and J by 5 bases, with 10 bases lying between the germline termini. The germline V gene supplies CDR1 LGHNA and CDR2 YSLEER. The CDR3 runs 14 amino acids, cysteine and phenylalanine included. Only CDR3 DNA is held: 42 bases, read in frame from base 1. What the research found in general, with its limitations: A later analysis found that HLA-associated TCR beta chains were more clonally expanded and had lower generation probabilities than equally common non-associated chains. CMV serostatus was the only immune exposure information available for the cohort. The authors suggested that the approach could potentially be extended to other disease states and immunological phenotypes. When HLA alleles, especially DR and DQ, strongly co-occurred, TCR associations were difficult to assign to individual alleles. In this cohort, only TCR beta chains were sequenced, and detectable features were limited by the absence of alpha or paired-chain data. In a later genetic analysis, fewer N-insertions in productive TCRs were reported among donors in an Asian-associated ancestry cluster than the 666-donor mean. Because some donors lacked HLA typing at each locus, the association tests relied only on the typed subset. A further reported finding was that TCR beta sequences accurately predicted the HLA-A and HLA-B alleles for most subjects in the first cohort. According to a later analysis, TCR association rates differed among HLA loci, with DRB1 alleles showing the most associated TCRs and HLA-C alleles showing the fewest. A group of highly shared sequence variants was considered likely to be a technical artifact of the sequencing pipeline. V-gene and J-gene trimming of TCR beta chains was associated with a missense DCLRE1C variant in a later genetic analysis, and the association was replicated in an independent cohort. Most TCR sequences were observed very rarely across donors, whereas some public TCRs were present in many individuals. Sequencing depth was assumed to be roughly uniform across donors in the presence/absence analyses, though that assumption may not hold. The classifier was reported to diagnose cytomegalovirus status with high specificity and sensitivity in both the original cohort and the validation cohort. Correlated functional status among segregating V segments might be attributable to linkage disequilibrium, but an unknown experimental factor could not be ruled out. Over 15 rarely observed V segments, including chromosome 9 orphons, were excluded from the earlier analysis of some 590 of the donors because counts were too low. A later analysis associated some 17,000 TCR beta sequences with specific HLA alleles at a false discovery rate of 0.05. The study listed 150 to 200 TCR beta chains as associated with cytomegalovirus. Several of the top co-occurrence clusters appeared to be linked to parvovirus B19, influenza, CMV and Epstein-Barr virus, according to a later analysis. The 87-base-pair reads could not distinguish some IMGT-functional V segments, including TRBV6-2 and TRBV6-3, so those segments were excluded. In vitro tests confirmed that a few of the cytomegalovirus-associated TCR beta chains recognize cytomegalovirus antigens. According to a later analysis, most CMV-associated TCR beta chains appeared to be HLA-restricted, and the HLA associations seemed to be driven largely by CMV exposure. Broadly in line with IMGT annotations, most TCR beta V segments showed up in productive rearrangements about 87% or about 30% of the time in an earlier analysis of a few hundred of the donors.

The sequence is built from TRBV4-3 and TRBJ1-2; no D gene call is confident. This clonotype was sampled from a woman aged 25 to 45 in good health and CMV-seropositive. Sequencing used PBMCs. This receptor carries the CDR3 CASSQEGRTYGYTF. The nucleotides are TGCGCCAGCAGCCAAGAAGGGCGGACTTATGGCTACACCTTC.